A single sample gave rise to the 14 T cell receptor beta chains below, sequenced in a study of blood T cell repertoires in COVID-19. The data were produced by immunoSEQ multiplex PCR, yet TCRdb's version contains in-frame clones alone and is incomplete. The data hold 60,000 or so clones, with approximately 90% observed a single time. Sequences were obtained from peripheral blood. These TCRs come from a human donor in a cohort sampled during active COVID-19.

V is TRBV2 and J is TRBJ2-2; D call uncertain. V shed 5 bases and J shed 0 bases, with 16 bases lying between them. The CDR3 runs 17 residues. Germline V gives CDR1 SNHLY, CDR2 FYNNEI. The CDR3 is CASSKSPSSTNTGELFF. The DNA of the CDR3 is TGTGCCAGCAGTAAGAGTCCCTCGTCTACGAACACCGGGGAGCTGTTTTTT.

The chain joins TRBV7-9 to TRBJ2-5; 9 bases match TRBD1. Germline CDR1 reads SEHNR; CDR2 reads FQNEAQ (reference sequence). Trimming took 5 bases from V and 5 from J; bases not matched to a gene: 6. The CDR3 has 14 amino acids. This chain's CDR3 is CASSRTGAGETQYF. For the CDR3, the DNA is TGTGCCAGCAGCAGGACAGGGGCAGGGGAGACCCAGTACTTC.

The V and J genes are TRBV12-3 or TRBV12-4 and TRBJ1-2; TRBD1 agrees at 7 bases. V trimming: 5 bases; J trimming: 7 bases; junction bases outside the gene matches: 7. The CDR3 is made up of 13 amino acids. The CDR3 sequence is CASSITGVSGYTF. The DNA of the CDR3 is TGTGCCAGCAGTATCACAGGGGTCTCTGGCTACACCTTC.

This chain links TRBV4-2 with TRBJ2-3; TRBD2 aligns across 12 bases. The CDR3 extends over 16 amino acids. Germline V CDR1 and CDR2: LGHNA, YNFKEQ. V shed 2 bases and J 6 bases; nucleotides not matched to a gene: 6. DNA for the CDR3: TGTGCCAGCAGCCAACAACTAGCGGGAGGCCCCGATACGCAGTATTTT. It specifies CASSQQLAGGPDTQYF.

V is TRBV7-2 and J is TRBJ1-5; D possibly corresponds to TRBD1 (6 bases). The V and J ends lost 5 bases and 5 bases respectively, with 10 bases between them. The length of the CDR3 is 13 residues. Germline V lookup: CDR1 SGHTA, CDR2 FQGNSA. In DNA, the CDR3 is TGTGCCAGCAGCCTAAGGACAGATCAGCCCCAGCATTTT. This gives the protein CASSLRTDQPQHF.

V usage is TRBV5-1 and J usage is TRBJ2-7, with unresolved D. V was cut by 0 bases and J by 6 bases, with 16 bases left in between. This CDR3 is built from 15 residues. Germline V gives CDR1 SGHRS, CDR2 YFSETQ. This chain's CDR3 is CASSLGYLTVVEQYF. The CDR3 DNA is TGCGCCAGCAGCTTGGGCTACCTAACGGTGGTCGAGCAGTACTTC.

This clone was observed a handful of times. This chain connects TRBV6-5 to TRBJ2-7, with D possibly TRBD1 on 5 matching bases. V lost 3 bases, J lost 4 bases, and 13 bases lay in between. CDR1 MNHEY and CDR2 SVGAGI come from the germline V gene. CDR3 length equals 14 residues. Written as DNA, the CDR3 is TGTGCCAGCAGTTATAGGTTCGACAGTTACGAGCAGTACTTC. It is translated as CASSYRFDSYEQYF.

V and J are TRBV5-8 and TRBJ2-3, with 12 nucleotides matching TRBD2. Trimming removed 7 bases from V and 5 bases from J; junction bases left unmatched: 14. Germline CDR1 and CDR2: SGHTS and YDEGEE. The CDR3 runs to 17 residues. The CDR3 reads CASSHARLAGAVDTQYF. The CDR3 DNA sequence: TGTGCCAGCTCTCACGCCCGACTAGCGGGAGCTGTAGATACGCAGTATTTT.

The CDR3 bases are TGTGCCAGCAGCTTAGAAGGGGCGGGAGTTAATCATGAGCAGTTCTTC. Translation gives CASSLEGAGVNHEQFF. The chain couples TRBV11-3 to TRBJ2-1; 7 bases fit TRBD2. The CDR3 has 16 amino acids. Germline CDR1 is SGHNT and CDR2 is YENEEA. Trimming at V came to 0 bases and at J to 8 bases, leaving 10 bases not matched to a gene.

This clone was found a few times. The V and J genes are TRBV6-5 and TRBJ1-5, with unresolved D. The germline V gene encodes CDR1 MNHEY and CDR2 SVGAGI. Deletions cut 4 bases from V and 4 bases from J, with 8 bases between. This CDR3 is built from 13 residues. The CDR3 reads CASSWQSNQPQHF. CDR3 DNA: TGTGCCAGCAGTTGGCAGTCAAATCAGCCCCAGCATTTT.

The V gene is TRBV6-2 or TRBV6-3, the J gene TRBJ2-7; TRBD2 matches at 11 bases. With 5 bases clipped from V and 4 bases from J, the junction kept 10 bases outside the gene matches. From germline, CDR1 is MNHEY and CDR2 SVGEGT. The CDR3 contains 16 residues. In nucleotides, the CDR3 is TGTGCCAGCAGTCGCCCGGGACTAGCGGCCCAGTACGAGCAGTACTTC. Protein sequence: CASSRPGLAAQYEQYF.

J is TRBJ1-6 and V is TRBV11-2, with D unclear. The V gene's germline CDR1 is SGHAT and CDR2 FQNNGV. CDR3 length: 17 residues. V dropped 5 bases and J dropped 3 bases, with 17 bases sitting between them. The CDR3 loop is CASSAPLGLLYNSPLHF. The CDR3 DNA follows: TGTGCCAGCAGCGCCCCGCTTGGCCTCCTCTATAATTCACCCCTCCACTTT.

Here the CDR3 reads CASSFGYATNEKLFF. Written as DNA, the CDR3 is TGCGCCAGCAGCTTCGGTTATGCAACTAATGAAAAACTGTTTTTT. The chain carries TRBV5-1 and TRBJ1-4; no reliable D call. Trimming took 2 bases from V and 0 from J, leaving 8 bases between them. The CDR3 sequence is 15 residues long. Germline V gene lookup returns CDR1 SGHRS and CDR2 YFSETQ.

This chain uses TRBV19 with TRBJ2-1; the match to TRBD2 covers 7 bases. Germline CDR1 is LNHDA and CDR2 is SQIVND (reference sequence). The trim removed 4 bases at V and 9 bases at J, leaving 9 bases unmatched. This CDR3 is built from 14 residues. The CDR3 sequence is CASSKGGGRVEQFF. The CDR3 DNA follows: TGTGCCAGTAGTAAGGGTGGAGGGAGGGTTGAGCAGTTCTTC.